This TCR beta chain derives from a study of shared clonotypes between healthy human individuals (dated by TCRdb to between 2020 and 2021). Regarding the study in general: The cohort included a few men and a couple of women between 18 and 49 years of age. Between about 0.9 and 8.9 billion PBMCs per donor were obtained by leukapheresis. For each donor, CD4 naive and CD4 memory were each given three plates, CD8 naive was given two plates, and CD8 memory was given one plate. Different laboratories and diverse techniques were used to prepare libraries and sequence TCR repertoires, to increase sequencing depth and limit assay-specific biases. The study deeply sequenced blood TCR repertoires of several healthy adults to estimate repertoire size and the extent of clonotype sharing between individuals.

CDR1 and CDR2, looked up from the germline V gene, are SQVTM and ANQGSEA. The CDR3 holds 15 amino acids from the cysteine to the phenylalanine. Only the CDR3 portion is preserved as DNA: 45 bases, with reading frame beginning at the first base. Trimming accounts for 6 bases at V and 3 bases at J, while the number of junction bases matched to no gene is 13. The study at large found these results: Rarefaction of sorted-subset datasets indicated incomplete sequencing despite the large sequencing depth. When four donors were compared, the shared fraction of clonotypes was about 5.4% for naive CD4, approximately 3.5% for naive CD8, 2% to 2.5% for memory CD4, and approximately 0.4% for memory CD8. Sampling was restricted to blood, and TCR repertoires in tissue are likely to differ from TCR repertoires in blood. The small number of donors limited the genetic and exposure-history diversity represented. Clonotypes shared by all four sorted-subset donors showed higher generation probabilities than non-shared clonotypes. Pairwise subsampling led to the expectation that sequencing depth would affect the degree of clonotype sharing among donors. Larger estimated clonotype richness was generally found for naive subsets than for memory subsets.

The donors were healthy, HIV-negative adults with no recently reported acute infections or vaccinations. All donors were Caucasian adults living in Nashville, Tennessee, USA. CD4+ T cells were enriched through magnetic negative selection, after which naive cells were positively selected on CD45RA and the remaining negative fraction served as the memory subset. After blood collection by leukapheresis, PBMCs were isolated using Ficoll-Histopaque density gradient centrifugation and then cryopreserved in the vapor phase of liquid nitrogen. Analytical flow cytometry was used to check the purity and quantity of each magnetically sorted T cell population. Each sorted fraction had its genomic DNA isolated and then quantified by UV absorbance on a Nanodrop 2000c. This clone occurred once. What antigen it recognizes has not been identified. It has no much larger one-base neighbor in the sample; base qualities were not kept.

Using the deep immunoSEQ assay, TCR CDR3 regions were amplified from genomic DNA by multiplex PCR. Extracted genomic DNA from each cell subset was spread evenly across all wells of several immunoSEQ 96-well plates, with each plate serving as a replicate. For sorted subsets, each replicate PCR was loaded with 200 ng genomic DNA, equivalent to 25,000 to 35,000 T cell genomes. Purified libraries were measured with a Qubit 3.0 fluorometer, size-checked on a Bioanalyzer 2100, and measured again with the KAPA Library Quantification kit. A separate single-read 150-cycle Illumina NextSeq 550 flow cell was used to sequence each immunoSEQ 96-well plate. As for the original processing: The immunoSEQ output contained only junctional sequences without quality scores, so filtering could not match that applied to full-length reads. Sequences were annotated with PyIR, a Python wrapper for IgBLAST v1.9, and V/J genes and CDR3 were assigned using IMGT germline references. Reads were removed for weak V/J assignments (E-value above 1e-6), missing CDR3, stop codons, out-of-frame junctions, or ambiguous translated residues. A V3J clonotype was defined by an identical inferred V gene, J gene, and CDR3 amino acid sequence. Percentage overlap between repertoires was computed as shared unique clonotypes divided by the size of the smaller repertoire. Three approaches were used to assess repertoire richness: RTK rarefaction, the Chao1 estimator, and Recon v2.1 estimates of unobserved clonotypes. OLGA was used to compute generation probabilities for all TCRbeta clonotypes that the gDNA method yielded from a handful of donors. TCRdb holds this immuneACCESS table with in-frame rearrangements only. Some clones are missing; in checked studies, unresolved V genes explain under half, and the rest has no known cause. D and trimming come from the DNA, and the V and J calls and clone size come from that table. This sample has about 680,000 clones in its table, and about 74% of those were observed once. Jointly, the top ten make up approximately 1.6% of the sample.

Input material: memory CD4+ T cells sorted from blood. The cell subset or site label of this sample denotes: CD45RA-negative fraction. The receptor comes from a woman younger than 45 in good health. Recombination linked TRBV29-1 to TRBJ2-7, with 8 bases in between that match TRBD1. The bases are TGCAGCGTGACCGGTCAGGGGGCGTCTAACTACGAGCAGTACTTC. It encodes CSVTGQGASNYEQYF.